The T cell receptor (beta chain) described here comes from a study of OX40 agonist ivuxolimab in advanced cancers. Study details: The diagnoses of dose-escalation patients were hepatocellular carcinoma, melanoma, renal cell or head and neck cancer.

This clone has a single count. Its specificity is not known. With baseline, cycle 4 day 1, and cycle 7 day 1 as timepoints, blood was sampled. Study findings and constraints: Fewer expanded clones were found on average in CD4+ than in CD8+ T cells.

Profiled with immunoSEQ multiplex PCR; TCRdb holds only in-frame clones, not every one. The sample has over 80,000 clones, roughly 83% seen once. This CDR3 has 14 amino acids. Per the germline V gene, CDR1 is LGHNA and CDR2 is YSLEER. Trimming left V 0 bases short and J 9 bases short, with 12 bases between. The starting material was CD4+ or CD8+ T cells sorted from blood, obtained in a trial of the OX40 agonist ivuxolimab. The clonotype originates from an adult with an advanced solid tumor such as melanoma, head and neck, liver or kidney cancer. The chain carries TRBV4-3 and TRBJ2-1, with a weak D call TRBD1 (8 bases). As DNA, the CDR3 is TGCGCCAGCAGCCAAGAAAACAGGGGGGGTGAGCAGTTCTTC. It yields the protein CASSQENRGGEQFF.